This T cell receptor beta chain was identified in a study of T cells in Graves' hyperthyroidism and ophthalmopathy. Amplification of TCR beta CDR3 regions was performed using RNA transcripts as template. The HTBI primer set was used in a first-round RT-PCR of the TCR CDR3. TCRdb fed the multiplex PCR reads into MiXCR, producing one record per CDR3 protein. The data contain around 760,000 distinct CDR3 sequences, approximately 40% of them singletons. Study results and limitations: Ophthalmopathy was distinguished from stable hyperthyroidism by 13 V-J signatures.

Worth noting for this clonotype: Its specificity is not known.

Material for sequencing was blood. This receptor was identified in a woman aged 35 to 49 with Graves' hyperthyroidism.

The CDR3 reads CASSLLTGPHEQYF. DNA of the CDR3: TGTGCCAGCAGCTTATTAACAGGACCCCACGAGCAGTACTTC. J is TRBJ2-7 and V is TRBV7-2, with D perhaps TRBD1 (5 bases). The CDR3 is 14 residues long. Deletions cut 2 bases from V and 5 bases from J, with 13 bases between. The germline gives CDR1 SGHTA, CDR2 FQGNSA.